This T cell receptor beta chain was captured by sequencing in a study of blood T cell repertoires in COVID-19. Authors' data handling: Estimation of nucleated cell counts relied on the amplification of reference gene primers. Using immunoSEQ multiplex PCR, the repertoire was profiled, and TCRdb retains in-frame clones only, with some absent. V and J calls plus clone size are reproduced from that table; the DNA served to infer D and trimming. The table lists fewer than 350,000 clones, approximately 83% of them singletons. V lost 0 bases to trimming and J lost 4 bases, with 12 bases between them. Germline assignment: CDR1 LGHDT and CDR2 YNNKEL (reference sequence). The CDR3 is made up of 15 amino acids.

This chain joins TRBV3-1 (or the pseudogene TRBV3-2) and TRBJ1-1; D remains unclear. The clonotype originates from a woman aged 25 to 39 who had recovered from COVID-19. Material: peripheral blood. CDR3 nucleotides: TGTGCCAGCAGCCAAGAAGAGACATGGGTCACTGAAGCTTTCTTT. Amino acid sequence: CASSQEETWVTEAFF.